This TCR beta chain emerged from a study of human T cells and chemical hapten exposure. The wider study: The sensitizer, 2% DPC, was used on approximately 2 cm by approximately 2 cm of upper inner arm skin. Minor pooled library volume differences mainly drove per-sample TCR yield variation.

Trimming cost V 4 bases and J 3 bases; bases outside gene matches: 9. This CDR3 spans 16 amino acids. Germline V CDR1 and CDR2: SGDLS, YYNGEE. In the original analysis: Per sample, the median was around 100,000 TCRs, with values from about 24,000 to 680,000. TCRdb redid the calling of the RACE reads with MiXCR, one entry per CDR3 protein. None of the V and J calls come from the authors' own analysis; TCRdb made them. The sample lists around 300,000 distinct CDR3 sequences; 4.5% to 7% were seen once. Time point meaning: pre-sensitization, week 0. Noted treatment: therapeutic diphenylcyclopropenone sensitization with weekly scalp DPC. The study extracted total RNA from unfractionated whole blood.

The TCR sequence derives from a woman aged 18-29 years with alopecia areata. Some clones in this sample may be carry-over from other donors' samples. This material consisted of whole blood, taken in connection with sensitization to the hapten diphenylcyclopropenone (DPC). The chain uses TRBV9 and TRBJ2-7, with 11 nucleotides matching TRBD2. The CDR3 here is CASSPIGLAGSYEQYF. Written as DNA, the CDR3 is TGTGCCAGCAGCCCCATCGGACTAGCGGGTAGCTACGAGCAGTACTTC. The entire variable domain, with the rest obtained from reference TRBV9 and TRBJ2-7, is as follows: DSGVTQTPKHLITATGQRVTLRCSPRSGDLSVYWYQQSLDQGLQFLIQYYNGEERAKGNILERFSAQQFPDLHSELNLSSLELGDSALYFCASSPIGLAGSYEQYFGPGTRLTVT.